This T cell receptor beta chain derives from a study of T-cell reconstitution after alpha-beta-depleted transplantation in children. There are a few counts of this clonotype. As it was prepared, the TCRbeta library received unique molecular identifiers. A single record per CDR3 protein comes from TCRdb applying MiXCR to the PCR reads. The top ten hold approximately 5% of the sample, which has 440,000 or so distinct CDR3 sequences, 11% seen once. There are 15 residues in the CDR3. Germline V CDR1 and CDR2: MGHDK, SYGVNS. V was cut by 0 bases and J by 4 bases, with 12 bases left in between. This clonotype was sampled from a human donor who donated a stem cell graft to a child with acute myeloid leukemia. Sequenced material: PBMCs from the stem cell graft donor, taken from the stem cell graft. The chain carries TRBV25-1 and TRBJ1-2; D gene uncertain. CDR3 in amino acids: CASSEYGGRGYGYTF. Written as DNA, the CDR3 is TGTGCCAGCAGTGAATATGGTGGGCGAGGCTATGGCTACACCTTC.